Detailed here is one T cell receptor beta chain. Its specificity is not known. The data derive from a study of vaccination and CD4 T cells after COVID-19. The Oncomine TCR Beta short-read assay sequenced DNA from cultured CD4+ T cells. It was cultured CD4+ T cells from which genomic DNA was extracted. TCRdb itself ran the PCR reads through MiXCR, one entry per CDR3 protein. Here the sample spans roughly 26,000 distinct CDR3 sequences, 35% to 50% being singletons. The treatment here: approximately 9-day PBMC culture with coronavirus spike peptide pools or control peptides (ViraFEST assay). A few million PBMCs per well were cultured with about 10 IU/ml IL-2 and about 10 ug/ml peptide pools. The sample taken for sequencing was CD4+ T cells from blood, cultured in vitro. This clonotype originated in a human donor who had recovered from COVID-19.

This CDR3 is CASSSRGSQETQYF. CDR3 DNA sequence: TGTGCCAGCAGCTCGAGGGGCAGCCAAGAGACCCAGTACTTC. The chain recombines TRBV5-4 with TRBJ2-5; the D call may be TRBD1 or TRBD2 (5 bases each). Trimming shortened V by 3 bases and J by 1 base, and 10 bases separated the two germline ends. This CDR3 has 14 residues. Germline lookup yields CDR1 SGHNT and CDR2 YYREEE (reference sequence). The variable domain in full, completed from reference TRBV5-4 and TRBJ2-5, reads ETGVTQSPTHLIKTRGQQVTLRCSSQSGHNTVSWYQQALGQGPQFIFQYYREEENGRGNFPPRFSGLQFPNYSSELNVNALELDDSALYLCASSSRGSQETQYFGPGTRLLVL.